Shown below are 5 T cell receptor beta chains from a single sample sequenced in a study of blood T cell repertoires in COVID-19. Sequenced by immunoSEQ multiplex PCR; TCRdb stores in-frame clones only, minus some. The sample lists about 59,000 clones; around 81% were seen once. The sample consisted of peripheral blood. All receptors derive from a man in his fifties or sixties with acute or convalescent COVID-19.

The chain links TRBV5-8 to TRBJ2-6, with a tentative D call TRBD2 (6 bases). Trimming cost V 4 bases and J 0 bases, with 11 bases left between them. Germline V gene data show CDR1 as SGHTS and CDR2 as YDEGEE. The CDR3 is 16 amino acids. CDR3 in amino acids: CASSPGLTSGANVLTF. CDR3 bases: TGTGCCAGCAGCCCGGGACTTACCTCTGGGGCCAACGTCCTGACTTTC.

There are a few counts of this clone. This chain connects TRBV7-9 to TRBJ2-3; TRBD2 aligns across 12 bases. Unmatched junction bases numbered 0, after V lost 8 bases and J lost 0 bases. The CDR3 length is 14 residues. Germline CDR1 is SEHNR and CDR2 is FQNEAQ (reference sequence). The CDR3 DNA reads as TGTGCCAGCCTAGCGGGGGGGAGCACAGATACGCAGTATTTT. It codes for CASLAGGSTDTQYF.

The rearrangement links TRBV29-1 to TRBJ2-3; TRBD2 matches at 7 bases. Trimming took 3 bases from V and 5 from J; bases not matched to a gene: 5. Germline V gene lookup returns CDR1 SQVTM and CDR2 ANQGSEA. This CDR3 has 13 amino acids. CDR3 nucleotides: TGCAGCGTTGAGTGGGGGAGGGGAGATACGCAGTATTTT. Protein product: CSVEWGRGDTQYF.

The J gene is TRBJ1-6, the V gene TRBV2; D is undetermined. The CDR3 is 18 residues long. Germline CDR1 SNHLY, CDR2 FYNNEI. Trimming shortened V by 0 bases and J by 0 bases, and 12 bases separated the two germline ends. CDR3: CASSEALGRISYNSPLHF. CDR3 sequence (DNA): TGTGCCAGCAGTGAAGCGCTGGGCAGAATCTCCTATAATTCACCCCTCCACTTT.

The chain employs TRBV12-3 or TRBV12-4 and TRBJ2-1; 7 nucleotides align to TRBD1. The CDR3 consists of 12 residues. V dropped 5 bases and J dropped 9; count of bases not matched to a gene: 4. As DNA, the CDR3 is TGTGCCAGCAGTGGACAGGTCCGTGAGCAGTTCTTC. Encoded protein: CASSGQVREQFF.